These 2 T cell receptor beta chains were sequenced from one sample in a study of T cells in localized non-small cell lung cancer. Some clones are missing from TCRdb's copy, which holds only in-frame ones; the method was immunoSEQ multiplex PCR. Of about 3,000 clones listed, under 30% were seen once; the top ten hold more than 9.5%. The sample consisted of lung tumor tissue, taken before any cancer treatment. The receptor source for this set is a man between 40 and 69 years old with stage I lung adenocarcinoma.

V and J are TRBV6-8 and TRBJ1-4; 7 bases are a match to TRBD1. V gave up 8 bases and J gave up 8 bases; unmatched junction bases: 11. This CDR3 is 14 amino acids long. The V gene's germline CDR1 is MNHGY and CDR2 SAAAGT. As DNA, the CDR3 is TGTGCCAGCGCGGGACAGCCGGGGGGGGAAAAACTGTTTTTT. Translation gives CASAGQPGGEKLFF.

This clone has just a few counts. The chain carries TRBV30 and TRBJ2-7, with D perhaps matching TRBD1 or TRBD2 (5 bases each). In germline, CDR1 is GTSNPN, CDR2 SVGIG (reference sequence). Deletions cut 2 bases from V and 2 bases from J, with 10 bases between. CDR3 length: 13 amino acids. CDR3 sequence reads: CAWSPGTTYEQYF. In DNA form, the CDR3 reads TGTGCCTGGAGTCCAGGGACCACCTACGAGCAGTACTTC.